The 2 T cell receptor beta chains listed next were all sequenced from one sample in a study of T-cell reconstitution after alpha-beta-depleted transplantation in children. The library targeted TCRbeta and was prepared with unique molecular identifiers. A single record per CDR3 protein comes from TCRdb applying MiXCR to the PCR reads. The table shows approximately 110,000 distinct CDR3 sequences, with more than 20% occurring only once. The sequences come from PBMCs, mostly from graft donor cells, collected 180 days after TCRalphabeta/CD19-depleted stem cell transplant. These receptors all stem from a male patient aged 2 to 10 who had a stem cell transplant for chronic granulomatous disease, so the T cells may come from the graft donor.

The V gene is TRBV7-3, the J gene TRBJ1-1; D remains ambiguous. The V gene lost 2 bases and the J gene lost 3 bases, with 7 bases spanning the gap. This CDR3 is built from 13 residues. Per the germline V gene, CDR1 is SGHTA and CDR2 is FQGTGA. Here the CDR3 DNA reads TGTGCCAGCAGCTTAGAGTCGTACACTGAAGCTTTCTTT. Translation: CASSLESYTEAFF.

This clonotype has just a few counts. The CDR3 DNA reads as TGCATTATTCTGAGGGGGATTGAGCAGTTCTTC. It encodes CIILRGIEQFF. The V call is TRBV20-1, the J call TRBJ2-1; D perhaps matches TRBD1 (6 bases). The CDR3 consists of 11 residues. The germline V gene has CDR1 DFQATT and CDR2 SNEGSKA (reference sequence).